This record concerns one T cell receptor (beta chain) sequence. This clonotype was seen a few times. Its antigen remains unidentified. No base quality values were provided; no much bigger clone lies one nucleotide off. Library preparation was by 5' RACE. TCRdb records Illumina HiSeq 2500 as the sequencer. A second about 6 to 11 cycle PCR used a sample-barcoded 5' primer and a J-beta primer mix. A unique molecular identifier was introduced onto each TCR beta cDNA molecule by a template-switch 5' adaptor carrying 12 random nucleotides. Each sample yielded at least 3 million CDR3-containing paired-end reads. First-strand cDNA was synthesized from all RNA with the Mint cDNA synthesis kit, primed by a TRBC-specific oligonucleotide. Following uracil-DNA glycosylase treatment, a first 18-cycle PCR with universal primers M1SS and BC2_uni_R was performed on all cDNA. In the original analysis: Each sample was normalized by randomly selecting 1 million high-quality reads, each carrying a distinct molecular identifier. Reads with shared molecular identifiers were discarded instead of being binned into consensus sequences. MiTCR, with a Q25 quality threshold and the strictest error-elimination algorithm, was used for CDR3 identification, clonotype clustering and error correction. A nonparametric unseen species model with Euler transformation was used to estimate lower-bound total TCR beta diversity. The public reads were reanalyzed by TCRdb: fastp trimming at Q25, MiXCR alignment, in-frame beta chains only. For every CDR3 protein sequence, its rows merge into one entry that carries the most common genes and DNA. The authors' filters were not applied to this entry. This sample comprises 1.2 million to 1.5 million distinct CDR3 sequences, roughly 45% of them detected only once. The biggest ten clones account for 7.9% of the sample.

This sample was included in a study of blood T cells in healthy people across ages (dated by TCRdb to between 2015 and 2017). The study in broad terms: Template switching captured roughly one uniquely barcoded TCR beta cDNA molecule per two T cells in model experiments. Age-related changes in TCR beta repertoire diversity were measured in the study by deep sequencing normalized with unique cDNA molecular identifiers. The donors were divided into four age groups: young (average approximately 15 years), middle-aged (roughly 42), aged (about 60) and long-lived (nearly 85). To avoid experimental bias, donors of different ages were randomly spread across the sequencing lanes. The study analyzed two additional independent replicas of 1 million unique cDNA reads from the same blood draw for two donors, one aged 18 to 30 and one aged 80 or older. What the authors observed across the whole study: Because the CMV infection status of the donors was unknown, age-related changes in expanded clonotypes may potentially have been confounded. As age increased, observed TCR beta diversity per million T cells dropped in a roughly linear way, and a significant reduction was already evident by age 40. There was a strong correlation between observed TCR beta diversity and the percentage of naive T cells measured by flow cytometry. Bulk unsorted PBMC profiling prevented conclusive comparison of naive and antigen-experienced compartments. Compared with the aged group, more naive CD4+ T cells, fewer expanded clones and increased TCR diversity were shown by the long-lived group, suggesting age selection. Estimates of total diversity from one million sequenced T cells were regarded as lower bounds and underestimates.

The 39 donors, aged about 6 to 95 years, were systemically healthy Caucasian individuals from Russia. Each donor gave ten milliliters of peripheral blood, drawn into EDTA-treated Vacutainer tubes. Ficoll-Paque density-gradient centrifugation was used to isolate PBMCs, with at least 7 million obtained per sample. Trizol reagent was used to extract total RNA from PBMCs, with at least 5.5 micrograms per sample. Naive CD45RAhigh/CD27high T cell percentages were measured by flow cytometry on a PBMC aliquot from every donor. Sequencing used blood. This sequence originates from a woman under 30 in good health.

Here is the DNA: TGCAGTCGAGCGGGAGGGCCGGGAGAGACCCAGTACTTC. Translated, this gives CSRAGGPGETQYF. Recombination linked TRBV20-1 to TRBJ2-5; TRBD2 agrees with 10 junctional bases. In the germline V gene (reference sequence), CDR1 corresponds to DFQATT and CDR2 to SNEGSKA. The CDR3 numbers 13 residues from cysteine through phenylalanine. CDR3 DNA only is kept here, 39 bases in frame from base 1. Germline trimming amounts to 8 bases on V and 4 bases on J, with 7 as the count of junction bases outside the gene matches.